Listed here are 17 T cell receptor beta chains from one sample, sequenced in a study of T cell repertoires in cytomegalovirus infection. TCRdb re-analysed the reads in MiXCR, keeping a single row per CDR3 protein. This sample has about 920,000 distinct CDR3 sequences, with roughly a third found just once. Antigen specificity for these receptors is unknown. The sequencing here drew on cultured CD8+ T cells from PBMCs, taken from culture after CMV antigen stimulation. The receptors were sampled from a human donor in good health (CMV status not recorded). Some clones in this sample may be carry-over from other donors' samples.

This clonotype was counted between two and nine times. V usage is TRBV28 and J usage is TRBJ2-7; D is perhaps TRBD2 (5 bases). V was clipped by 1 base and J by 4 bases, with 11 bases between them. The CDR3 has 14 amino acids. Germline V gene sequence: CDR1 MDHEN, CDR2 SYDVKM. Written as DNA, the CDR3 is TGTGCCAGCAGTTTATCCGGGGTCGGATACGAGCAGTACGTC. This codes for CASSLSGVGYEQYV.

The chain uses TRBV18 and TRBJ1-4; 7 bases align to TRBD1. V trimming: 0 bases; J trimming: 5 bases; junction bases outside the gene matches: 6. Per the germline V gene, CDR1 is KGHSH and CDR2 is LQKENI. This CDR3 contains 16 residues. The CDR3 DNA follows: TGTGCCAGCTCACCACCTCCGGGACAGCAAAATGAAAAACTGTTTTTT. Protein product: CASSPPPGQQNEKLFF. Complete variable domain (other parts from reference TRBV18 and TRBJ1-4): NAGVMQNPRHLVRRRGQEARLRCSPMKGHSHVYWYRQLPEEGLKFMVYLQKENIIDESGMPKERFSAEFPKEGPSILRIQQVVRGDSAAYFCASSPPPGQQNEKLFFGSGTQLSVL.

In this sample, this clonotype turned up a few times. The V and J genes are TRBV7-9 and TRBJ2-3, with 8 bases fitting TRBD1. CDR1 and CDR2 from the germline V gene are SEHNR and FQNEAQ (reference sequence). The CDR3 totals 14 residues. The J segment lost 7 bases and the V segment lost 5 bases, leaving 8 bases of the junction unmatched. DNA of the CDR3: TGTGCCAGCAGCGTTACTACAGGGGGACATACGCAGTATTTT. Residues: CASSVTTGGHTQYF.

On this clonotype itself: A single base separates this from a much larger clone, so it may be a read error. The chain couples TRBV12-3 or TRBV12-4 to TRBJ2-5, with D possibly TRBD1 on 6 matching bases. There are 13 residues in the CDR3. As DNA, the CDR3 is TGTGCCAGCTGTTTCCCAGGGGAAGAGACCCAGTACTTC. Amino acid sequence: CASCFPGEETQYF.

The rearrangement joins TRBV6-1 to TRBJ2-5; either TRBD1 or TRBD2 may fit D (5 bases each). The germline V and J ends were trimmed by 4 bases and 5 bases, with 32 bases remaining between them. CDR3 length: 20 residues. Germline V gives CDR1 MNHNS, CDR2 SASEGT. CDR3 in amino acids: CASSARLGTDSPDGRETQYF. The CDR3 DNA sequence: TGTGCCAGCAGTGCCCGCCTTGGGACGGACTCCCCAGATGGTAGGGAGACCCAGTACTTC.

The V and J genes are TRBV7-3 and TRBJ1-1, with D perhaps matching TRBD1 (6 bases). Between the trimmed V and J ends, which lost 5 bases and 1 base, there was a span of 11 bases. CDR1 and CDR2 from the germline V gene are SGHTA and FQGTGA. This CDR3 contains 14 residues. The DNA for the CDR3 is TGTGCCAGCAGCATGGCGGACAGGAACACTGAAGCTTTCTTT. Its translation is CASSMADRNTEAFF.

The V gene is TRBV7-4, the J gene TRBJ1-6, with 9 bases that match TRBD1. Germline assignment: CDR1 SGHVT and CDR2 SQSDAQ. The CDR3 loop spans 12 amino acids. V gave up 6 bases and J gave up 14 bases; unmatched junction bases: 5. The CDR3 DNA reads as TGTGCCAGCAGACGGACAGGGGACGCCCTCCACTTT. Encoded protein: CASRRTGDALHF.

With regard to this clonotype: Likely a read error: the CDR3 ends without its conserved phenylalanine or tryptophan. The chain uses TRBV7-6 and TRBJ1-2, with a possible D match to TRBD1 (5 bases). Germline V gene lookup returns CDR1 SGHVS and CDR2 FNYEAQ. This CDR3 has 15 amino acids. V gave up 1 base and J gave up 4 bases, with 13 bases separating them. The CDR3 DNA reads as TGTGCCAGCAGCTTAGACGGGGGTAAACTCTATGGCTACACCTGC. Translating it yields CASSLDGGKLYGYTC.

The chain recombines TRBV14 with TRBJ2-2, with 7 bases that match TRBD1. The CDR3 has 17 amino acids. The germline gives CDR1 SGHDN, CDR2 FVKESK. Germline trimming cut 4 bases from V and 3 bases from J; bases unmatched to any gene: 11. CDR3 loop: CASSLTGTGAYTGELFF. DNA of the CDR3: TGTGCCAGCAGCCTCACCGGAACAGGGGCGTACACCGGGGAGCTGTTTTTT.

V usage is TRBV12-5 and J usage is TRBJ1-2; TRBD1 matches at 9 bases. Germline V gives CDR1 LGHNT, CDR2 FRNRAP. This CDR3 is built from 17 residues. The V and J ends lost 2 bases and 4 bases, in that order; junction bases with no gene match: 11. The CDR3 coding sequence is TGTGCTAGTGGTTTGAGTCCAACAGGGGGCGAGAGCTATGGCTACACCTTC. Translated: CASGLSPTGGESYGYTF.

This chain connects TRBV20-1 to TRBJ2-1, with TRBD2 matching 8 bases. V lost 6 bases, J lost 8 bases, and 12 bases stayed unmatched. The germline V gene has CDR1 DFQATT and CDR2 SNEGSKA (reference sequence). CDR3 length: 14 residues. CDR3 loop: CSAHSGGELYEQFF. CDR3 in DNA: TGCAGTGCCCACAGCGGGGGCGAACTCTATGAGCAGTTCTTC.

About this clonotype itself: Given a much more abundant clone one base away, this may be a read error. The genes are TRBV7-8 and TRBJ1-5; D uncertain. Germline V gives CDR1 SGHVS, CDR2 FQNEAQ. CDR3 length: 14 residues. CDR3 nucleotides: TGTACCAGCTCGACAAGCCGAGGAAATCAGCCCCAGCATTTT. It is translated as CTSSTSRGNQPQHF. The variable domain in full, with the rest retrieved from reference TRBV7-8 and TRBJ1-5, is GAGVSQSPRYKVAKRGQDVALRCDPISGHVSLFWYQQALGQGPEFLTYFQNEAQLDKSGLPSDRFFAERPEGSVSTLKIQRTQQEDSAVYLCTSSTSRGNQPQHFGDGTRLSIL.

This clonotype was seen a handful of times. V is TRBV7-2 and J is TRBJ1-2; D perhaps matches TRBD1 (6 bases). The ends were cut back, 7 bases at V and 8 bases at J, with 17 bases in the middle. Germline CDR1 SGHTA, CDR2 FQGNSA. This CDR3 spans 13 amino acids. CDR3 in DNA: TGTGCCAGCATCTGGGGGCCGGGGACCGGCTACACCTTC. This encodes CASIWGPGTGYTF. Full variable domain (rest looked up from reference TRBV7-2 and TRBJ1-2): GAGVSQSPSNKVTEKGKDVELRCDPISGHTALYWYRQSLGQGLEFLIYFQGNSAPDKSGLPSDRFSAERTGGSVSTLTIQRTQQEDSAVYLCASIWGPGTGYTFGSGTRLTVV.

The chain is built from TRBV15 and TRBJ1-5; D may be TRBD1 (5 bases). Deletions cut 0 bases from V and 4 bases from J, with 10 bases between. CDR1 and CDR2 from the germline V gene are LNHNV and YYDKDF (reference sequence). CDR3 length: 15 residues. The DNA for the CDR3 is TGTGCCACCAGCAGAGAAGGGGCCGCGAATCAGCCCCAGCATTTT. Translating it yields CATSREGAANQPQHF.

The chain joins TRBV29-1 to TRBJ1-1; tentative D call: TRBD1 (6 bases). From germline, CDR1 is SQVTM and CDR2 ANQGSEA. The V end was cut by 8 bases, the J end by 5 bases, with 18 bases between. This CDR3 region has 13 residues. The CDR3 loop reads CSSSGQGTTEAFF. The DNA of the CDR3 is TGCAGCTCCAGTGGTCAGGGGACAACTGAAGCTTTCTTT.

The chain employs TRBV18 and TRBJ2-3; TRBD1 matches at 10 bases. Unmatched junction bases numbered 6, after V lost 0 bases and J lost 6 bases. Germline V gene sequence: CDR1 KGHSH, CDR2 LQKENI. The CDR3 sequence is 16 residues long. The CDR3: CASSPPDRGLRDTQYF. The CDR3 nucleotides are TGTGCCAGCTCACCACCAGACAGGGGGCTTCGTGATACGCAGTATTTT.

This clonotype was seen many times. The chain recombines TRBV7-2 with TRBJ2-5; no clear D. The CDR3 is made up of 14 amino acids. Germline V gene data show CDR1 as SGHTA and CDR2 as FQGNSA. The germline V and J ends were trimmed by 5 bases and 5 bases, with 15 bases remaining between them. CDR3 amino acids: CASSQVERMETQYF. The CDR3 coding sequence is TGTGCCAGCAGCCAGGTAGAAAGGATGGAGACCCAGTACTTC.